Presented here are 2 T cell receptor beta chains from one specimen sequenced in a study of cytomegalovirus exposure and HLA in healthy donors. This PCR relied on a set of 60 Vbeta primers and 13 Jbeta primers. TCRdb keeps only in-frame clones here, not all; method: immunoSEQ multiplex PCR. Of about 120,000 clones listed, approximately 15% are singletons. The sequenced sample was PBMCs. The receptors shown here come from a woman between 18 and 30 years old in good health and CMV-seronegative.

The chain joins TRBV7-9 to TRBJ2-1; tentative D call: TRBD2 (5 bases). Germline V gives CDR1 SEHNR, CDR2 FQNEAQ (reference sequence). The CDR3 covers 16 residues. V lost 4 bases and J lost 0, with 13 bases in between. In DNA form, the CDR3 reads TGTGCCAGCAGCTGGTGGAGCGGAAGCTCCTACAATGAGCAGTTCTTC. Protein: CASSWWSGSSYNEQFF.

This clone was detected a few times. The V gene is TRBV5-4, the J gene TRBJ2-3; TRBD2 aligns across 14 bases. The CDR3 covers 16 residues. The germline gives CDR1 SGHNT, CDR2 YYREEE (reference sequence). Trimming took 4 bases from V and 2 from J; bases not matched to a gene: 3. In DNA, the CDR3 is TGTGCCAGCAGCCCGGGACTAGCGGGGGACACAGATACGCAGTATTTT. Its protein product is CASSPGLAGDTDTQYF.